The clone carrying this T cell receptor (beta chain) was seen a handful of times. What it binds is unknown. This CDR3 has 16 amino acids. Germline V gene sequence: CDR1 MGHRA, CDR2 YSYEKL. Trimming shortened V by 0 bases and J by 7 bases, and 19 bases separated the two germline ends. A J-beta primer mix and a sample-barcoded 5' primer were used in a second PCR of roughly 7 to 12 cycles. Unique molecular identifiers of 12 random nucleotides labeled each cDNA. In TCRdb, the 5' RACE reads were re-called with MiXCR into one record per CDR3 protein. The sample contains some 1.4 million distinct CDR3 sequences, about 40% of which appear only once. The sample originates from a study of blood T cells in healthy people across ages. Points from the study as a whole: Possibly, changes in expanded clonotypes were confounded because donor CMV status was unknown.

Input material: blood. This receptor was taken from a woman between 18 and 30 years old in good health. The V gene is TRBV4-1, the J gene TRBJ2-7; tentatively, D is TRBD2 (6 bases). CDR3 bases: TGCGCCAGCAGCCAAGATGGACTACCCCCCTCGAATGAGCAGTACTTC. Protein product: CASSQDGLPPSNEQYF.